This TCR beta chain is from a study of T cells in Graves' hyperthyroidism and ophthalmopathy (dated by TCRdb to about 2019). About the study as a whole: Peripheral blood was collected at initial diagnosis, before any treatment. The paper describes TCR Vbeta CDR3 sequencing of fewer than 150 peripheral blood samples, made up of 43 ophthalmopathy patients, roughly 72 hyperthyroidism patients and about 17 progressor patients. The 100 or so discovery patients were divided at random into training and test sets in a 7:3 ratio. The study also compared thyroid tissue and blood T-cell repertoires from more than five Graves' hyperthyroidism patients. An independent validation cohort of around 19 hyperthyroidism patients and about 15 patients who later progressed to ophthalmopathy tested prospective prediction of ophthalmopathy. After blood sampling, hyperthyroidism patients were treated with methimazole at a starting dose of 30 mg daily, and ophthalmopathy patients were treated with high-dose intravenous methylprednisolone. TCR V-J signatures able to tell the groups apart were searched for in a discovery cohort of 90 to 100 patients, of whom more than 40 had Graves' ophthalmopathy and roughly 58 had stable Graves' hyperthyroidism. Here is what the overall study found, with its caveats: Sample size was not statistically predetermined, and investigators were not blinded to group allocation. In validation, progression to ophthalmopathy was predicted by the model with roughly 71% sensitivity and under 85% specificity, a median of roughly six months before onset. A 13 V-J signature model separated ophthalmopathy from stable hyperthyroidism, with about 88% sensitivity and roughly 84% specificity in cross-validation and 80%/75% in testing. Most expanded thyroid clonotypes (frequency above 0.001) were also detected in blood, suggesting blood repertoires may reflect thyroid immune responses.

TCR beta CDR3 regions were amplified from RNA transcripts. A first-round RT-PCR of the TCR CDR3 used the HTBI primer set with the Qiagen OneStep RT-PCR kit. The libraries were constructed in a second round of multiplex PCR and then size-selected and purified. The libraries were sequenced on an Illumina HiSeq2000 using paired-end 100 bp reads. As for how the authors treated the data: SOAPnuke was used to process the raw data, throwing out any read that contained adapters or uncalled bases, had a mean Phred below 15, or lacked an exact constant-primer or identifier match. High-quality paired reads were merged with COPE v1.2.5, and unique nucleotide sequences were defined as clonotypes. MiTCR v1.1 was used to align clonotypes to the IMGT TRBV, TRBD and TRBJ reference segments. The analysis was restricted to V-J combinations with a frequency above 0.0001, which together covered 99.2% of the repertoires. The TCS score was defined as the ratio of F50 (clonal expansion) to E x V (chaos), calculated using BLOSUM62-based TCRdist between CDR3 peptides within each V-J. Welch's t-statistics and random forest reduced 450 to 600 V-J features to 10 to 15, which were used in a naive Bayes classifier (R e1071). TCRdb reran the public reads through fastp at Q25 and MiXCR, keeping productive beta chains. Each record represents a unique CDR3 protein, reported with the most common genes and DNA among its rows. The authors' filters were not applied to this entry. The sample table lists some 400,000 distinct CDR3 sequences, 11% to 15% of them with a count of one. The ten largest clones take up 8% to 13% of the sample.

Graves' hyperthyroidism was defined as stable when no progression to ophthalmopathy occurred over 18 months of follow-up. Hyperthyroidism patients were newly diagnosed, with disease duration under 2 months, and aged 18 to 65 years. The study excluded patients with uncontrolled infections, other autoimmune diseases, pregnancy or lactation. Clinical symptoms, serum thyroxine and TRAb, thyroid ultrasound, and orbital computed tomography formed the basis for the diagnoses. PBMCs were isolated from around 10 ml of fresh peripheral blood by Ficoll-Paque density gradient centrifugation. Trizol reagent was used to extract total RNA, and RNA quality was then checked on an Agilent 2100 Bioanalyzer. In its sample, this clonotype was seen a few times. There is no known antigen for this receptor. A much larger clone lies one base from this, so it may be a read error. The CDR3 contains 14 residues, cysteine and phenylalanine counted. Just CDR3 DNA is preserved here, 42 bases in frame from base 1. CDR1 GTSNPN and CDR2 SVGIG were looked up in the germline V gene (reference sequence). The trim is 2 bases for V and 6 bases for J, with a gap of 16 bases between the germline ends.

This chain is built from TRBV30 and TRBJ1-1, with a weak D call of TRBD1 (5 bases match). Input material: blood. This clonotype was sampled from a woman between 55 and 75 years old with Graves' hyperthyroidism. The DNA sequence is TGTGCCTGGAGTACCATCCGCAGGGCCCCTGAAGCTTTCTTT. It is translated as CAWSTIRRAPEAFF.